The next 28 T cell receptor beta chains were all read from a single sample in a study of cytomegalovirus exposure and HLA in healthy donors. 60 Vbeta and 13 Jbeta primers were used in PCR. Generated by immunoSEQ multiplex PCR, the TCRdb table keeps only in-frame clones and is missing some. The profile covers roughly 80,000 clones, with roughly 73% appearing a single time and about 16% taken by the ten largest. Sequenced input: PBMCs. These receptors were collected from a woman aged 35 to 49 in good health and CMV-seropositive.

The chain links TRBV4-2 to TRBJ1-4; D might be TRBD1 (6 bases). In germline, CDR1 is LGHNA, CDR2 YNFKEQ. Trimming stripped 4 bases from V and 7 bases from J, with 13 bases between. The CDR3 covers 14 residues. The chain's CDR3 is CASSPRPGVEKLFF. CDR3 coding DNA: TGTGCCAGCAGCCCCCGCCCAGGGGTTGAAAAACTGTTTTTT.

This clone was seen a single time. The CDR3 sequence is CASSLGGGRGYTF. CDR3 sequence (DNA): TGTGCCAGCAGCTTAGGGGGGGGCCGGGGCTACACCTTC. This chain uses TRBV7-9 with TRBJ1-2, with D perhaps TRBD1 (6 bases). Trimming stripped 1 base from V and 8 bases from J, with 11 bases between. CDR1 and CDR2 from the germline V gene are SEHNR and FQNEAQ (reference sequence). This CDR3 contains 13 residues. The full variable domain, with the rest looked up from reference TRBV7-9 and TRBJ1-2, is DTGVSQNPRHKITKRGQNVTFRCDPISEHNRLYWYRQTLGQGPEFLTYFQNEAQLEKSRLLSDRFSAERPKGSFSTLEIQRTEQGDSAMYLCASSLGGGRGYTFGSGTRLTVV.

The chain employs TRBV27 and TRBJ2-7; no clear D. The CDR3 extends over 13 amino acids. Trimming pared 6 bases from V and 6 bases from J, leaving 15 bases between. The V gene's germline CDR1 is MNHEY and CDR2 SMNVEV (reference sequence). The CDR3 reads CASRLVPGTEQYF. The CDR3 nucleotides are TGTGCCAGCAGACTCGTCCCAGGAACCGAGCAGTACTTC.

The chain recombines TRBV5-1 with TRBJ2-2; D gene uncertain. CDR1 and CDR2 (germline): SGHRS, YFSETQ. The V end was cut by 5 bases, the J end by 0 bases, with 14 bases between. The CDR3 has 16 residues. The DNA for the CDR3 is TGCGCCAGCAGTTTCGAGATCTTACCGAACACCGGGGAGCTGTTTTTT. Protein product: CASSFEILPNTGELFF.

CDR3 loop: CAISEADRGGQPQHF. The DNA of the CDR3 is TGTGCCATCAGTGAGGCCGACAGGGGGGGTCAGCCCCAGCATTTT. The J gene is TRBJ1-5, the V gene TRBV10-3; 9 bases fit TRBD1. CDR1 ENHRY and CDR2 SYGVKD come from the germline V gene. V trimming: 2 bases; J trimming: 6 bases; junction bases outside the gene matches: 5. The CDR3 sequence is 15 residues long.

The chain has TRBV2 and TRBJ1-1; D uncertain. V lost 5 bases to trimming and J lost 7 bases, with 17 bases between them. Germline V gives CDR1 SNHLY, CDR2 FYNNEI. This CDR3 comprises 14 residues. CDR3 sequence: CASSSRGSLIEAFF. CDR3 in DNA: TGTGCCAGCAGTTCCCGAGGGAGTTTAATTGAAGCTTTCTTT.

The count of this clone is one. J is TRBJ1-1 and V is TRBV7-2; weak D call: TRBD1 (6 bases). The germline V and J ends were trimmed by 7 bases and 3 bases, with 18 bases remaining between them. The CDR3 has 15 amino acids. Germline CDR1 reads SGHTA; CDR2 reads FQGNSA. CDR3 DNA sequence: TGTGCCAGCAAGTCTAGCTGGGGGCGCGACACTGAAGCTTTCTTT. This codes for CASKSSWGRDTEAFF.

The V and J genes are TRBV9 and TRBJ2-7; D is unresolved. The CDR3 contains 14 residues. V was pared by 0 bases and J by 1 base, with 8 bases between. Germline lookup yields CDR1 SGDLS and CDR2 YYNGEE. In nucleotides, the CDR3 is TGTGCCAGCAGCGTAGCGAGTAAGTCCTACGAGCAGTACTTC. Protein: CASSVASKSYEQYF. Supplemented by reference TRBV9 and TRBJ2-7, the full variable domain reads DSGVTQTPKHLITATGQRVTLRCSPRSGDLSVYWYQQSLDQGLQFLIQYYNGEERAKGNILERFSAQQFPDLHSELNLSSLELGDSALYFCASSVASKSYEQYFGPGTRLTVT.

The chain couples TRBV7-2 to TRBJ1-1, with unresolved D. This CDR3 contains 13 residues. The ends were cut back, 3 bases at V and 1 base at J, with 6 bases in the middle. CDR1 and CDR2 from the germline V gene are SGHTA and FQGNSA. CDR3 bases: TGTGCCAGCAGCTTCACTTCGAACACTGAAGCTTTCTTT. Protein: CASSFTSNTEAFF.

The chain employs TRBV4-3 and TRBJ2-7; 9 bases align to TRBD2. This CDR3 is 16 amino acids long. The V gene's germline CDR1 is LGHNA and CDR2 YSLEER. Trimming removed 4 bases from V and 4 bases from J; junction bases left unmatched: 11. As DNA, the CDR3 is TGCGCCAGCAGCCTCTACGGGGCTACTAGCGGGTACGAGCAGTACTTC. This encodes CASSLYGATSGYEQYF.

This clone has just one count. CDR3 in amino acids: CASSYDRLSYNSPLHF. In DNA form, the CDR3 reads TGCGCCAGCAGTTATGACAGACTGTCCTATAATTCACCCCTCCACTTT. This chain joins TRBV5-1 and TRBJ1-6, with a tentative D call TRBD1 (5 bases). V was shortened by 5 bases and J by 1 base, with 13 bases between the two germline ends. CDR3 length: 16 residues. Germline-derived CDR1 and CDR2 are SGHRS and YFSETQ.

The chain combines TRBV19 with TRBJ2-7, with D perhaps TRBD2 (6 bases). The CDR3 consists of 14 residues. The germline V gene encodes CDR1 LNHDA and CDR2 SQIVND (reference sequence). V was shortened by 4 bases and J by 1 base, with 11 bases between the two germline ends. The CDR3 sequence: CASSTPGLSYEQYF. DNA for the CDR3: TGTGCCAGTAGTACGCCGGGACTGTCCTACGAGCAGTACTTC.

The chain couples TRBV28 to TRBJ2-1; TRBD2 matches at 7 bases. The CDR3 is 10 amino acids. Trimming at V came to 6 bases and at J to 10 bases, leaving 0 bases not matched to a gene. CDR1 is MDHEN, CDR2 SYDVKM, per germline. The CDR3 nucleotides read TGTGCCAGCAGGCGGGGGGAGCAGTTCTTC. It specifies CASRRGEQFF.

This clone has a handful of counts. The chain employs TRBV5-6 and TRBJ1-1; D gene ambiguous. The CDR3 has 14 residues. Germline-derived CDR1 and CDR2 are SGHDT and YYEEEE. Between the trimmed V and J ends, which lost 5 bases and 1 base, there was a span of 12 bases. CDR3 region: CASRTNGGNTEAFF. In DNA form, the CDR3 reads TGTGCCAGCAGGACTAACGGTGGGAACACTGAAGCTTTCTTT.

The V call is TRBV4-1, the J call TRBJ1-1, with unresolved D. CDR1 is MGHRA, CDR2 YSYEKL, per germline. V shed 4 bases and J shed 0 bases, with 12 bases lying between them. CDR3 length: 15 amino acids. DNA for the CDR3: TGCGCCAGCAGCCGAACTACGGATCTGAACACTGAAGCTTTCTTT. It yields the protein CASSRTTDLNTEAFF.

The chain recombines TRBV29-1 with TRBJ2-1; a possible D gene is TRBD1 (6 bases). The ends were cut back, 7 bases at V and 7 bases at J, with 20 bases in the middle. CDR3 length: 14 residues. Germline V CDR1 and CDR2: SQVTM, ANQGSEA. CDR3: CSAEGQGRGNEQFF. The CDR3 nucleotides read TGCAGCGCCGAGGGGCAGGGGAGAGGAAATGAGCAGTTCTTC.

This clone was counted once. The chain joins TRBV7-2 to TRBJ1-1; TRBD1 matches at 8 bases. Trimming removed 1 base from V and 1 base from J; junction bases left unmatched: 2. CDR3 length: 15 amino acids. Germline values: CDR1 SGHTA, CDR2 FQGNSA. The CDR3 is CASSLGQGWNTEAFF. The CDR3 DNA is TGTGCCAGCAGCTTAGGACAGGGGTGGAACACTGAAGCTTTCTTT.

This clone was found a few times. The chain recombines TRBV11-2 with TRBJ1-6; D possibly corresponds to TRBD1 (6 bases). CDR1 SGHAT and CDR2 FQNNGV come from the germline V gene. V shed 5 bases and J shed 7 bases, with 15 bases lying between them. The CDR3 runs 15 residues. The CDR3 sequence: CASSRRGGRNSPLHF. CDR3 bases: TGTGCCAGCAGCCGAAGGGGGGGGAGGAATTCACCCCTCCACTTT. Full variable domain (outside the CDR3, taken from reference TRBV11-2 and TRBJ1-6): EAGVAQSPRYKIIEKRQSVAFWCNPISGHATLYWYQQILGQGPKLLIQFQNNGVVDDSQLPKDRFSAERLKGVDSTLKIQPAKLEDSAVYLCASSRRGGRNSPLHFGNGTRLTVT.

The chain employs TRBV10-1 and TRBJ2-1; maybe TRBD2 (5 bases). The CDR3 consists of 15 residues. V was cut by 5 bases and J by 7 bases, with 18 bases left in between. Germline-derived CDR1 and CDR2 are WNHNN and SYGVQD (reference sequence). CDR3 bases: TGCGCCAGCAGTCCGGGGAGAGTCCTTCAGAATGAGCAGTTCTTC. Amino acid sequence: CASSPGRVLQNEQFF.

As for this clone: Given a far larger clone just one base away, this is likely a sequencing read error. This chain connects TRBV9 to TRBJ2-7; no definite D call. Trimming took 0 bases from V and 2 from J, leaving 12 bases between them. CDR3 length: 15 residues. The germline gives CDR1 SGDLS, CDR2 YYNGEE. Here the CDR3 DNA reads TGTGCCAGCAGCGTAGGGTCAGGTCCTACCTACGAGCAGTACTTC. Its translation is CASSVGSGPTYEQYF.

This chain uses TRBV9 with TRBJ2-1; D unclear. Trimming shortened V by 0 bases and J by 3 bases, and 10 bases separated the two germline ends. The CDR3 consists of 15 residues. Per the germline V gene, CDR1 is SGDLS and CDR2 is YYNGEE. The CDR3 reads CASSVGMYSYNEQFF. The DNA of the CDR3 is TGTGCCAGCAGCGTAGGTATGTACAGCTACAATGAGCAGTTCTTC. Using reference TRBV9 and TRBJ2-1 for the parts outside the CDR3, the full variable domain is DSGVTQTPKHLITATGQRVTLRCSPRSGDLSVYWYQQSLDQGLQFLIQYYNGEERAKGNILERFSAQQFPDLHSELNLSSLELGDSALYFCASSVGMYSYNEQFFGPGTRLTVL.

The chain uses TRBV25-1 and TRBJ2-2; D might be TRBD1 (5 bases). Looked up from germline, CDR1 is MGHDK and CDR2 is SYGVNS. V was shortened by 8 bases and J by 4 bases, with 20 bases between the two germline ends. CDR3 length: 16 residues. CDR3 in amino acids: CASYEGAGPITGELFF. The CDR3 coding sequence is TGTGCCAGCTACGAAGGGGCAGGGCCTATCACCGGGGAGCTGTTTTTT.

This chain uses TRBV6-1 with TRBJ2-3, with D maybe TRBD1 (6 bases). V was pared by 10 bases and J by 4 bases, with 12 bases between. The CDR3 loop spans 12 amino acids. The germline V gene has CDR1 MNHNS and CDR2 SASEGT. Here the CDR3 DNA reads TGTGCCACACAGGGCTCCCCAGATACGCAGTATTTT. Translation gives CATQGSPDTQYF.

This chain connects TRBV28 to TRBJ2-7; D is undetermined. V was shortened by 5 bases and J by 4 bases, with 6 bases between the two germline ends. In germline, CDR1 is MDHEN, CDR2 SYDVKM. This CDR3 spans 11 amino acids. The CDR3 here is CASSPQYEQYF. The CDR3 bases are TGTGCCAGCAGTCCCCAATACGAGCAGTACTTC.

V usage is TRBV7-9 and J usage is TRBJ2-2; no reliable D call. V lost 5 bases, J lost 6 bases, and 10 bases lay in between. The CDR3 has 13 residues. The germline V gene has CDR1 SEHNR and CDR2 FQNEAQ (reference sequence). CDR3: CASSPLFPGELFF. In nucleotides, the CDR3 is TGTGCCAGCAGCCCTCTCTTCCCCGGGGAGCTGTTTTTT.

The rearrangement uses TRBV5-1 and TRBJ1-2; D is ambiguous. Germline CDR1 reads SGHRS; CDR2 reads YFSETQ. Trimming took off 0 bases at V and 4 bases at J, with 4 bases between the two ends. The CDR3 runs 12 residues. CDR3 sequence (DNA): TGCGCCAGCAGCTTGGACACCTATGGCTACACCTTC. Its translation: CASSLDTYGYTF.

The chain carries TRBV10-1 and TRBJ2-1; the match to TRBD2 covers 8 bases. CDR3 length: 14 residues. Per the germline V gene, CDR1 is WNHNN and CDR2 is SYGVQD (reference sequence). Trimming took 2 bases from V and 9 from J; bases not matched to a gene: 6. This CDR3 is CASSEGSGSGEQFF. The CDR3 nucleotides read TGCGCCAGCAGTGAGGGAAGCGGGAGCGGTGAGCAGTTCTTC.

The chain has TRBV7-9 and TRBJ1-2; D possibly corresponds to TRBD1 (6 bases). Deletions cut 6 bases from V and 8 bases from J, with 22 bases between. The length of the CDR3 is 15 residues. Germline V gene data show CDR1 as SEHNR and CDR2 as FQNEAQ (reference sequence). The CDR3 is CASSSAQGRGYGYTF. Here the CDR3 DNA reads TGTGCCAGCAGTTCAGCTCAGGGGAGAGGCTACGGCTACACCTTC.